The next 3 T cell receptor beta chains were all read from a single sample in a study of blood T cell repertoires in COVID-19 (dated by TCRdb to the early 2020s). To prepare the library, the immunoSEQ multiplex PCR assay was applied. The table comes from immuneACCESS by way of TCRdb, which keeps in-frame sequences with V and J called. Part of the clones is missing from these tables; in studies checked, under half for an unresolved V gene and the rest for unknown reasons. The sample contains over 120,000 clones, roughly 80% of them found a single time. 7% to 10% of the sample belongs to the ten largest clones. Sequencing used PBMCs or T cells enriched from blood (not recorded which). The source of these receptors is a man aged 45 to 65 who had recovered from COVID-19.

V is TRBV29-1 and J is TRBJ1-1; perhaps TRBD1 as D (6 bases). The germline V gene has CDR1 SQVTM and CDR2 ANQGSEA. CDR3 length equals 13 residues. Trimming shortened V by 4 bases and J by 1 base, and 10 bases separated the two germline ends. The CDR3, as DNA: TGCAGCGTTGTGATACAGGGGAACACTGAAGCTTTCTTT. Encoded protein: CSVVIQGNTEAFF.

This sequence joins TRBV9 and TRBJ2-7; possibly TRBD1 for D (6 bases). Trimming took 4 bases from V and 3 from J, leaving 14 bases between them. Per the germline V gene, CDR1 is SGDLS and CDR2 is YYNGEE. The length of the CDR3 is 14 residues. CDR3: CASSLPGEGYEQYF. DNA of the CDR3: TGTGCCAGCAGCCTACCAGGGGAAGGCTACGAGCAGTACTTC.

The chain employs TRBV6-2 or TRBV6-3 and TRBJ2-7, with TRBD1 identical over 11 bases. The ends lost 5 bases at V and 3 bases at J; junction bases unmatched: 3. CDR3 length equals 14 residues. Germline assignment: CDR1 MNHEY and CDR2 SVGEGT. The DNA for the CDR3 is TGTGCCAGCAGTAGGGGACAGGGGGTCTACGAGCAGTACTTC. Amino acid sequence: CASSRGQGVYEQYF.